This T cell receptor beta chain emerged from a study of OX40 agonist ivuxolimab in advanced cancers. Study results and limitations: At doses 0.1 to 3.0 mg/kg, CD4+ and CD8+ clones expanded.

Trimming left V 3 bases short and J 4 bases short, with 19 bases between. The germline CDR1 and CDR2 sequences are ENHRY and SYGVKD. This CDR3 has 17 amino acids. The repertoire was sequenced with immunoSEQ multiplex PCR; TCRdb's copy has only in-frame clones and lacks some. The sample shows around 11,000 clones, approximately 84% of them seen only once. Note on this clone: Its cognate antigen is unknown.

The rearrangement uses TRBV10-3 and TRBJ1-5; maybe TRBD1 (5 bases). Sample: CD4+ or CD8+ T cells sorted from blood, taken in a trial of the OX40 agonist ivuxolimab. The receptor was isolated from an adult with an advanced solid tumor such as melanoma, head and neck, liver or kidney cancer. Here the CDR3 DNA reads TGTGCCATCAGTGAAGGTCAGGGAAGGTATACTAATCAGCCCCAGCATTTT. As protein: CAISEGQGRYTNQPQHF.